This entry is about one TCR beta chain. The data belong to a study of blood T cell repertoires in COVID-19. About the study: There were acute and convalescent COVID-19 samples, and they came from the United States, Italy and Spain. PBMCs, B-cell-depleted T cells, or T cells provided the cDNA or gDNA that made up the material.

V shed 1 base, J shed 8 bases, and the junction held 8 bases outside the gene matches. The CDR3 consists of 15 residues. Germline CDR1 is SNHLY and CDR2 is FYNNEI. Per the original methods: Amplification of reference gene primers provided the estimated nucleated cell counts. This table comes from immunoSEQ multiplex PCR, and its TCRdb copy is limited to in-frame clones, with some not included. The DNA was the basis for D and trimming; V, J and clone size are from that table. The table shows about 170,000 clones, with roughly four fifths occurring only once. The J gene is TRBJ1-2, the V gene TRBV2; 9 bases fit TRBD1. The specimen sequenced was peripheral blood. This TCR was sampled from a man between 65 and 80 years old with active or convalescent COVID-19. This CDR3 is CASSEGQGTGKGYTF. Here the CDR3 DNA reads TGTGCCAGCAGTGAAGGGCAGGGGACAGGGAAAGGCTACACCTTC.